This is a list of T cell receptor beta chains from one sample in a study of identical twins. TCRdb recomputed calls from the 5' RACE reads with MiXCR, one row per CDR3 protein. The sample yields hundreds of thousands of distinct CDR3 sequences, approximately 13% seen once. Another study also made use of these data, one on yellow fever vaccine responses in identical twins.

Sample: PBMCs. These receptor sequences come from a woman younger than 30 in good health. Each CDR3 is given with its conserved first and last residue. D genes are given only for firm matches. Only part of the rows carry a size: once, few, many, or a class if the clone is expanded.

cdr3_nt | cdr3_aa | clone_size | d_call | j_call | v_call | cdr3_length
TGCGCCAGCAGCTTGTTGGGGGAACTGGAGACCGGGGAGCTGTTTTTT | CASSLLGELETGELFF | NA | NA | TRBJ2-2 | TRBV5-1 | 16
TGTGCCAGCAGCTTACAACGACCGGGGGACGAGCAGTACTTC | CASSLQRPGDEQYF | few | NA | TRBJ2-7 | TRBV7-2 | 14
TGCGCCAGCAGCTTGCTCTCTGGAGATACGCAGTATTTT | CASSLLSGDTQYF | many | NA | TRBJ2-3 | TRBV5-1 | 13
TGTGCCAGCAGCTCAAAATATTGGTTCAGGGCCGATGAAAAACTGTTTTTT | CASSSKYWFRADEKLFF | NA | NA | TRBJ1-4 | TRBV14 | 17
TGTGCCAGCAGCAAAGGGGCAGGGGGTAGCTCTGGGGCCAACGTCCTGACTTTC | CASSKGAGGSSGANVLTF | NA | NA | TRBJ2-6 | TRBV21-1 | 18
TGTGCCAGCAGCTTAGCCATTGCAGGGATGAACACTGAAGCTTTCTTT | CASSLAIAGMNTEAFF | NA | NA | TRBJ1-1 | TRBV7-9 | 16
TGTGCCAGCAGCTTGGTTTCCCCCATGCAAGGGGGGTATTCACCCCTCCACTTT | CASSLVSPMQGGYSPLHF | few | NA | TRBJ1-6 | TRBV5-5 | 18
TGTGCCACCGAGCAAAGCACAGATACGCAGTATTTT | CATEQSTDTQYF | many | NA | TRBJ2-3 | TRBV7-9 | 12
TGTGCCAGCAGCTTAGCCATGACTCATATACTGCAGTATTTT | CASSLAMTHILQYF | NA | NA | TRBJ2-3 | TRBV7-9 | 14
TGTGCCAGCAGCTTAGTAGTCAGTGAGCAGTTCTTC | CASSLVVSEQFF | many | NA | TRBJ2-1 | TRBV7-9 | 12
TGTGCCAGCAGCTTAGGGGGACGTGGGAATGAAAAACTGTTTTTT | CASSLGGRGNEKLFF | few | NA | TRBJ1-4 | TRBV7-9 | 15
TGTGCCAGCAGGAAAGGGACAGGCGTCGAGCAGTACTTC | CASRKGTGVEQYF | few | TRBD1 | TRBJ2-7 | TRBV2 | 13
TGTGCCACCAGCAGAGAGGCTAGGAAGGATGAGCAGTTCTTC | CATSREARKDEQFF | NA | NA | TRBJ2-1 | TRBV15 | 14
TGTGCCAGCAGGGTCGGGACTACTTACAATGAGCAGTTCTTC | CASRVGTTYNEQFF | few | TRBD2 | TRBJ2-1 | TRBV6-1 | 14
TGTGCCAGCAGCACTTCCGGCGGCCTAGCCAAAAACATTCAGTACTTC | CASSTSGGLAKNIQYF | NA | NA | TRBJ2-4 | TRBV7-9 | 16
TGCGCCAGCAGCCGAAACTCGGACAGGGCAGCTTTCTTT | CASSRNSDRAAFF | NA | TRBD1 | TRBJ1-1 | TRBV4-1 | 13
TGCAGTGCTAGGGTGGGACAAAACTCACCCCTCCACTTT | CSARVGQNSPLHF | NA | NA | TRBJ1-6 | TRBV20-1 | 13
TGCGCCAGCAGCTTGTTGGTAGCGGGACGCTACAATGAGCAGTTCTTC | CASSLLVAGRYNEQFF | few | TRBD2 | TRBJ2-1 | TRBV5-1 | 16
TGTGCCAGCAATAGCGGGAGGGGCAATGAGCAGTTCTTC | CASNSGRGNEQFF | NA | TRBD2 | TRBJ2-1 | TRBV25-1 | 13
TGCGCCAGCAGCCTCACCCCTTCGGGGGGGGCCGGAGATACGCAGTATTTT | CASSLTPSGGAGDTQYF | few | TRBD2 | TRBJ2-3 | TRBV5-1 | 17
TGTGCCACCAGCAGACCGGGGGACAGCGGGGAGCAGTACTTC | CATSRPGDSGEQYF | NA | NA | TRBJ2-7 | TRBV15 | 14
TGTGCCAGTACTACACGACCGAACACTGAAGCTTTCTTT | CASTTRPNTEAFF | NA | NA | TRBJ1-1 | TRBV28 | 13
TGCAGTGCTAGAGATGGTAGTGGCTACACCTTC | CSARDGSGYTF | NA | NA | TRBJ1-2 | TRBV20-1 | 11
TGTGCCAGCTCACCGCGGCCCTTATCTGCCGGTGTCGCCACAGATACGCAGTATTTT | CASSPRPLSAGVATDTQYF | NA | NA | TRBJ2-3 | TRBV18 | 19
TGTGCCAGCAGCATCCAAACAGCCACTGAAGCTTTCTTT | CASSIQTATEAFF | NA | NA | TRBJ1-1 | TRBV7-2 | 13
TGTGCCAGCAGTTCAGCCATGGGGCGGGTTGGCTACACCTTC | CASSSAMGRVGYTF | NA | NA | TRBJ1-2 | TRBV27 | 14
TGTGCCAGCAGCCCCAACAGGATGAACACTGAAGCTTTCTTT | CASSPNRMNTEAFF | NA | NA | TRBJ1-1 | TRBV12-3/TRBV12-4 | 14
TGTGCCAGCAAATCTCCCCCAAAGCCCCAGTATTTT | CASKSPPKPQYF | few | NA | TRBJ2-3 | TRBV28 | 12
TGTGCCAGCAGCACGGATCAGGGTCTTAATGAAAAACTGTTTTTT | CASSTDQGLNEKLFF | many | NA | TRBJ1-4 | TRBV7-6 | 15
TGTGCCAGCAGTTTTAGGACAGAGGGTCCGCAAGGGACCCAGTACTTC | CASSFRTEGPQGTQYF | NA | NA | TRBJ2-5 | TRBV9 | 16
TGTGCCAGCAGCTCTTGGCCGGGACAGGGGGCTTACGGCTACACCTTC | CASSSWPGQGAYGYTF | few | TRBD1 | TRBJ1-2 | TRBV7-6 | 16
TGTGCCAGCATCCCACAGGGGATGGGGAACACCGGGGAGCTGTTTTTT | CASIPQGMGNTGELFF | many | TRBD1 | TRBJ2-2 | TRBV7-9 | 16
TGTGCCAGCAGCCGAAACACAGGGGCTGAAGCTTTCTTT | CASSRNTGAEAFF | NA | TRBD1 | TRBJ1-1 | TRBV3-1 | 13
TGTGCCAGCAGTGGAGCGGGATTTTCGCACACCGGGGAGCTGTTTTTT | CASSGAGFSHTGELFF | NA | TRBD2 | TRBJ2-2 | TRBV2 | 16
TGTGCCAGCAGTCCCTCGACTAAGTTTCTGTACTTC | CASSPSTKFLYF | NA | NA | TRBJ2-1 | TRBV6-1 | 12
TGTGCCAGCAGGGCCCTCAGCACAGATACGCAGTATTTT | CASRALSTDTQYF | few | NA | TRBJ2-3 | TRBV12-3/TRBV12-4 | 13
TGCGCCAGCATTCCGAGGGGGGCGAAAGCTTTCTTT | CASIPRGAKAFF | few | NA | TRBJ1-1 | TRBV5-1 | 12
TGCGCCAGCAGCTTGGTGTTAGCGGGAGGATATGAGCAGTTCTTC | CASSLVLAGGYEQFF | few | TRBD2 | TRBJ2-1 | TRBV5-1 | 15
TGTGCCAGCAGTTTGAATGTTCTCGGGGAGCTGTTTTTT | CASSLNVLGELFF | few | NA | TRBJ2-2 | TRBV27 | 13
TGCGCCAGCAGCTTGGACAGGGGCTCGGTCGGGGAGACCCAGTACTTC | CASSLDRGSVGETQYF | NA | TRBD1 | TRBJ2-5 | TRBV5-1 | 16
TGTGCCAGCAGCCAAGAGACAGGGGATGGAGAGACCCAGTACTTC | CASSQETGDGETQYF | NA | TRBD1 | TRBJ2-5 | TRBV3-1 | 15
TGTGCCAGCAGTCCTAGCGGGGGTCTACAAGAGACCCAGTACTTC | CASSPSGGLQETQYF | many | TRBD2 | TRBJ2-5 | TRBV12-3/TRBV12-4 | 15
TGTGCCACCAGCAGAGAACTGGTTAGCGCGAACACCGGGGAGCTGTTTTTT | CATSRELVSANTGELFF | NA | NA | TRBJ2-2 | TRBV15 | 17
TGCAGTGCCCGGACAGGGTCCGGGGAGCTGTTTTTT | CSARTGSGELFF | many | TRBD1 | TRBJ2-2 | TRBV29-1 | 12
TGTGCCAGCAGTTTCGGCCTAGCGGGGGTTGGGGAGCAGTTCTTC | CASSFGLAGVGEQFF | many | TRBD2 | TRBJ2-1 | TRBV12-3/TRBV12-4 | 15
TGCAGCGTTTGGGCGGGACAGGGTTGGTGGAACACCGGGGAGCTGTTTTTT | CSVWAGQGWWNTGELFF | few | TRBD1 | TRBJ2-2 | TRBV29-1 | 17
TGCGCCAGCAGCTACAGGGACAGGGATGCCGGGGAGCTGTTTTTT | CASSYRDRDAGELFF | few | TRBD1 | TRBJ2-2 | TRBV5-1 | 15